Listed here is a single T cell receptor beta chain. Its cognate antigen is unknown. V shed 4 bases and J 4 bases; nucleotides not matched to a gene: 17. Germline V lookup: CDR1 SGHKS, CDR2 YYEKEE (reference sequence). CDR3 length equals 18 residues. This specimen belongs to a study of T cell responses to AZD1222 COVID-19 vaccine. Study findings and constraints: The number of AZD1222 recipients seropositive at baseline was only 6 or 7.

Produced via immunoSEQ multiplex PCR; TCRdb's table is partial and in-frame only. The sample lists approximately 56,000 clones; roughly 85% were seen once. The origin of this receptor is an adult in good health. V is TRBV5-5 and J is TRBJ1-2; 9 nucleotides match TRBD1. The specimen comprised peripheral blood, sampled on day 0 of AZD1222 vaccination. CDR3 in amino acids: CASSPDHGTGKWGYGYTF. The CDR3 DNA is TGTGCCAGCAGCCCGGACCACGGGACAGGGAAATGGGGCTATGGCTACACCTTC.